The clone carrying this TCR beta chain has a count of ten or more. TCRdb reprocessed the 5' RACE reads via MiXCR and lists one record per CDR3 protein. The sample includes approximately 70,000 distinct CDR3 sequences, 9% to 10% seen only once; the top ten take about 16%. The record originates from a study of early T cells in non-severe SARS-CoV-2 infection. Study information: With bulk RNA from unsorted whole blood as input, sequencing yielded unpaired chains.

The receptor's source is an adult who was a healthcare worker with PCR-confirmed SARS-CoV-2 infection or an uninfected control (not recorded which). The sample in question was whole blood, obtained at baseline.

The CDR3 coding sequence is TGTGCCAGCGGCAAACGTGGGACCTCCTACGAGCAGTACTTC. Translating it yields CASGKRGTSYEQYF. The chain links TRBV27 to TRBJ2-7, with D perhaps being TRBD1 or TRBD2 (5 bases each). In germline, CDR1 is MNHEY, CDR2 SMNVEV (reference sequence). Trimming pared 8 bases from V and 0 bases from J, leaving 14 bases between. The CDR3 runs to 14 residues.